A selection of T cell receptor beta chains follows, all from one sample in a study of regulatory T cells in long-lasting Graves disease. MiXCR, run by TCRdb on the multiplex PCR reads, gives a single entry per CDR3 protein. Of under 500,000 distinct CDR3 sequences listed, around 21% were seen once; the top ten hold 20% to 25%. Material: peripheral blood mononuclear cells (PBMCs), obtained when the disease was refractory, from a patient treated with antithyroid drugs. These TCRs come from a female donor with Graves disease. The conserved cysteine and the conserved F or W are not part of the CDR3 here. Each record gives: V gene, J gene, CDR3 protein.

v_call: TRBV9
j_call: TRBJ2-7
cdr3_aa: ASSAPDRPYEQY

v_call: TRBV28
j_call: TRBJ1-2
cdr3_aa: ASRAYGANYGYT

v_call: TRBV7-2
j_call: TRBJ1-1
cdr3_aa: ASSLAPTDYVNTEAF

v_call: TRBV10-3
j_call: TRBJ1-6
cdr3_aa: AKTPGQGFPLH

v_call: TRBV10-3
j_call: TRBJ1-1
cdr3_aa: AIREGGVGTEAF

v_call: TRBV19
j_call: TRBJ2-7
cdr3_aa: ASSRREGTYEQY

v_call: TRBV20-1
j_call: TRBJ2-7
cdr3_aa: SARDRDYEQY

v_call: TRBV2
j_call: TRBJ2-5
cdr3_aa: ASSELETQY

v_call: TRBV20-1
j_call: TRBJ1-1
cdr3_aa: SASGAGVEAF

v_call: TRBV19
j_call: TRBJ1-5
cdr3_aa: ASRRTGGGPQH

v_call: TRBV10-3
j_call: TRBJ2-7
cdr3_aa: AISEGTRGEQY